This T cell receptor beta chain was documented in a study of T-cell reconstitution after alpha-beta-depleted transplantation in children. As regards this clonotype: Its antigen remains unidentified.

Unique molecular identifiers were incorporated during preparation of the TCRbeta library. TCRdb independently ran MiXCR on the PCR reads; one entry per CDR3 protein. The sample consists of hundreds of thousands of distinct CDR3 sequences, under 15% of them appearing once. Findings and limits, study-wide: Newly generated T cells supplied most T-cell counts and diversity one year post-transplant. At around two months after transplant, the alpha-beta T cells were reportedly derived from several hundred expanded clones that came from non-depleted graft cells.

The CDR3 totals 15 residues. The V end was cut by 1 base, the J end by 4 bases, with 14 bases between. The germline gives CDR1 SEHNR, CDR2 FQNEAQ (reference sequence). The starting material was PBMCs, mostly from graft donor cells, obtained 360 days after TCRalphabeta/CD19-depleted stem cell transplant. The chain has TRBV7-9 and TRBJ2-7; D tentatively fits TRBD1 or TRBD2 (6 bases each). The sequence was collected from a male patient younger than 18 who had a stem cell transplant for acute myeloid leukemia, so the T cells may come from the graft donor. The CDR3 DNA is TGTGCCAGCAGCTTAGACATGAGGGGGGCTTACGAGCAGTACTTC. Protein: CASSLDMRGAYEQYF.